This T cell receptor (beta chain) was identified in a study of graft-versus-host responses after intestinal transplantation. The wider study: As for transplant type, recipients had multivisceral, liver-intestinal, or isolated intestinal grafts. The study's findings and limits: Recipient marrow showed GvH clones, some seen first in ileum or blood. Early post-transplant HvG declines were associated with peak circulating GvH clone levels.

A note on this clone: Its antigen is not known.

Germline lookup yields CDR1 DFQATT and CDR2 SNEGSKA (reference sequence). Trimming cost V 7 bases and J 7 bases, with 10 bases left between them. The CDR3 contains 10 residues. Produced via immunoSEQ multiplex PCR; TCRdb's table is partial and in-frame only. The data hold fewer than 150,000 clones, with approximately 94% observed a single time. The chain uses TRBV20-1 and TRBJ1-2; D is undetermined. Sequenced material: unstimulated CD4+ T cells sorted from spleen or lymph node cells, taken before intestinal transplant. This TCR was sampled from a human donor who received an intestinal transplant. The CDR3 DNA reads TGCAGTGTCTCAGCGGGTGGCTACACCTTC. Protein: CSVSAGGYTF.